These 30 T cell receptor beta chains were all obtained from the same sample, sequenced in a study of T cell clonotyping in hematopoietic cell transplantation. Here immunoSEQ multiplex PCR was the method, and the copy in TCRdb shows in-frame clones only, minus some. Of 14,000 or so clones detected, 95% to 98% appear once; the ten largest clones hold approximately 3.9%. The sequencing used peripheral blood mononuclear cells, collected 30 days after allogeneic stem cell transplant. These receptors all stem from a female patient aged 50-59 years who had an allogeneic stem cell transplant from an unrelated donor, so T cells may come from the graft donor. Some clones in this sample may be carry-over from other donors' samples.

The chain has TRBV4-2 and TRBJ2-2; 7 bases agree with TRBD2. J was trimmed by 4 bases and V by 4 bases; bases with no gene match: 3. The CDR3 runs to 14 residues. Germline V gene sequence: CDR1 LGHNA, CDR2 YNFKEQ. The DNA for the CDR3 is TGTGCCAGCAGCCGGACTAGGGGCACCGGGGAGCTGTTTTTT. Translating gives CASSRTRGTGELFF.

J is TRBJ2-1 and V is TRBV13, with 14 nucleotides matching TRBD2. The ends lost 5 bases at V and 7 bases at J; junction bases unmatched: 19. This CDR3 is built from 20 residues. Germline V gene lookup returns CDR1 PRHDT and CDR2 FYEKMQ (reference sequence). This CDR3 is CASSPLAGTSGGTASNEQFF. In DNA form, the CDR3 reads TGTGCCAGCAGCCCATTAGCCGGGACTAGCGGGGGAACCGCCTCAAATGAGCAGTTCTTC.

The chain employs TRBV4-2 and TRBJ1-3; maybe TRBD1 (6 bases). Trimming took 0 bases from V and 4 from J, leaving 16 bases between them. Germline lookup yields CDR1 LGHNA and CDR2 YNFKEQ. The CDR3 runs to 17 residues. CDR3 sequence: CASSQEPTGFVGNTIYF. The CDR3 region has the DNA TGTGCCAGCAGCCAAGAGCCCACAGGGTTCGTAGGAAACACCATATATTTT.

The chain links TRBV13 to TRBJ2-2, with TRBD2 matching 8 bases. This CDR3 comprises 13 residues. CDR1 is PRHDT, CDR2 FYEKMQ, per germline (reference sequence). Trimming took 5 bases from V and 8 from J; bases not matched to a gene: 4. CDR3 DNA: TGTGCCAGCAGCGTATCTAGCGGGGGGGAGCTGTTTTTT. Its translation: CASSVSSGGELFF. The full variable domain, in which reference TRBV13 and TRBJ2-2 provide the parts outside the CDR3, is AAGVIQSPRHLIKEKRETATLKCYPIPRHDTVYWYQQGPGQDPQFLISFYEKMQSDKGSIPDRFSAQQFSDYHSELNMSSLELGDSALYFCASSVSSGGELFFGEGSRLTVL.

This sequence joins TRBV5-1 and TRBJ2-5, with TRBD2 matching 8 bases. Losses at the gene ends were 4 bases for V and 0 bases for J; bases not matched to a gene: 8. The CDR3 extends over 16 amino acids. Germline V gene data show CDR1 as SGHRS and CDR2 as YFSETQ. CDR3 nucleotides: TGCGCCAGCAGCGGTGGGACGGGGGGGTACCAAGAGACCCAGTACTTC. Translated: CASSGGTGGYQETQYF.

This clone showed up just once. The chain is built from TRBV19 and TRBJ1-6, with 7 bases that match TRBD1. Germline CDR1 is LNHDA and CDR2 is SQIVND (reference sequence). Trimming at V came to 1 base and at J to 10 bases, leaving 7 bases not matched to a gene. The CDR3 spans 15 residues. The CDR3 DNA sequence: TGTGCCAGTAGTATAGCAGGGACAGAGAGGTCACCCCTCCACTTT. Translation: CASSIAGTERSPLHF.

The gene calls are TRBV5-6 and TRBJ2-1; 9 nucleotides agree with TRBD1. The CDR3 consists of 14 residues. CDR1 is SGHDT, CDR2 YYEEEE, per germline. Germline trimming cut 7 bases from V and 8 bases from J; bases unmatched to any gene: 10. Here the CDR3 DNA reads TGTGCCAGCCGTCGGACAGGGGAGAGGGATGAGCAGTTCTTC. As protein: CASRRTGERDEQFF.

This chain connects TRBV19 to TRBJ2-7; 7 bases map to TRBD1. The CDR3 covers 13 residues. Losses at the gene ends were 10 bases for V and 3 bases for J; bases not matched to a gene: 9. CDR1 LNHDA and CDR2 SQIVND come from the germline V gene (reference sequence). The CDR3 DNA reads TGTGCCACCCGACGGGACAGCCTCTACGAGCAGTACTTC. It yields the protein CATRRDSLYEQYF.

The chain combines TRBV5-6 with TRBJ2-2, with no clear D. V was cut by 7 bases and J by 2 bases, with 18 bases left in between. Germline V gene lookup returns CDR1 SGHDT and CDR2 YYEEEE. This CDR3 is 16 amino acids long. The CDR3 DNA follows: TGTGCCAGCGCCTCCAGGCGGTTAGATAACACCGGGGAGCTGTTTTTT. Its translation: CASASRRLDNTGELFF. The full variable domain, in which reference TRBV5-6 and TRBJ2-2 provide the parts outside the CDR3, is DAGVTQSPTHLIKTRGQQVTLRCSPKSGHDTVSWYQQALGQGPQFIFQYYEEEERQRGNFPDRFSGHQFPNYSSELNVNALLLGDSALYLCASASRRLDNTGELFFGEGSRLTVL.

The V gene is TRBV29-1, the J gene TRBJ2-1, with 15 bases fitting TRBD2. V trimming: 3 bases; J trimming: 9 bases; junction bases outside the gene matches: 6. The CDR3 is 15 amino acids. Germline CDR1 is SQVTM and CDR2 is ANQGSEA. CDR3 bases: TGCAGCGTTGAGGTGGGACTAGCGGGGGGTATTGAGCAGTTCTTC. This codes for CSVEVGLAGGIEQFF.

The J gene is TRBJ2-1, the V gene TRBV5-1, with D tentatively TRBD1 (7 bases). Germline V gene lookup returns CDR1 SGHRS and CDR2 YFSETQ. Trimming pared 4 bases from V and 2 bases from J, leaving 19 bases between. This CDR3 contains 17 residues. This CDR3 reads CASSPEGAKRAYNEQFF. Written as DNA, the CDR3 is TGCGCCAGCAGCCCGGAGGGGGCCAAGAGAGCCTACAATGAGCAGTTCTTC.

This clone was seen a single time. This rearrangement joins TRBV29-1 to TRBJ2-7; D is possibly TRBD1 or TRBD2 (6 bases each). Germline V gene sequence: CDR1 SQVTM, CDR2 ANQGSEA. The CDR3 totals 11 residues. The germline V and J ends were trimmed by 7 bases and 4 bases, with 11 bases remaining between them. For the CDR3, the DNA is TGCAGCGCCGGAGGGGGGTACGAGCAGTACTTC. It codes for CSAGGGYEQYF.

The V and J genes are TRBV30 and TRBJ2-3; possible D gene TRBD2, 6 bases. V lost 6 bases and J lost 2, with 15 bases in between. The CDR3 runs to 14 residues. Looked up from germline, CDR1 is GTSNPN and CDR2 is SVGIG (reference sequence). The CDR3 loop reads CACRLAGNTDTQYF. In DNA, the CDR3 is TGTGCCTGCCGCCTGGCGGGGAACACAGATACGCAGTATTTT.

The chain carries TRBV7-9 and TRBJ2-1; D perhaps matches TRBD1 (5 bases). With 3 bases removed from V and 8 bases from J, the gap between germline ends came to 23 bases. The germline V gene encodes CDR1 SEHNR and CDR2 FQNEAQ (reference sequence). The CDR3 runs to 17 residues. CDR3 sequence reads: CASSFRSSVGRRDEQFF. The CDR3 nucleotides are TGTGCCAGCAGCTTTAGATCCTCGGTGGGGCGGCGCGATGAGCAGTTCTTC.

This chain links TRBV7-6 with TRBJ1-1, with D unclear. Germline CDR1 is SGHVS and CDR2 is FNYEAQ. The CDR3 runs to 12 residues. V was cut by 2 bases and J by 8 bases, with 9 bases left in between. CDR3 loop: CASSLKGREAFF. For the CDR3, the DNA is TGTGCCAGCAGCTTAAAAGGACGGGAAGCTTTCTTT.

The chain employs TRBV30 and TRBJ1-1; D remains ambiguous. Trimming shortened V by 8 bases and J by 5 bases, and 18 bases separated the two germline ends. This CDR3 is built from 13 residues. CDR1 GTSNPN and CDR2 SVGIG come from the germline V gene (reference sequence). The CDR3 nucleotides read TGTGCCCGCCGCAGCAGGTCCGAAACTGAAGCTTTCTTT. It yields the protein CARRSRSETEAFF.

The chain is built from TRBV6-1 and TRBJ2-5, with 7 bases lining up with TRBD1. After removal of 7 bases from V and 1 base from J, the junction contained 9 bases not matched to a gene. This CDR3 has 15 amino acids. Per germline, CDR1 MNHNS and CDR2 SASEGT. The CDR3 is CASTRQGYFQETQYF. For the CDR3, the DNA is TGTGCCAGCACTAGACAGGGATACTTCCAAGAGACCCAGTACTTC.

The chain joins TRBV19 to TRBJ1-2; 12 bases are a match to TRBD1. CDR1 and CDR2 from the germline V gene are LNHDA and SQIVND (reference sequence). The CDR3 has 16 amino acids. V lost 9 bases and J lost 4; bases outside the gene matches: 12. CDR3 sequence: CASSRDRGPGGYGYTF. The CDR3, as DNA: TGTGCCAGCTCGCGGGACAGGGGGCCTGGGGGCTATGGCTACACCTTC.

Worth noting for this clone: Other DNA variants within this sample encode the same CDR3. The rearrangement links TRBV6-5 to TRBJ1-1; D remains unclear. CDR3 length: 13 residues. Trimming shortened V by 2 bases and J by 4 bases, and 8 bases separated the two germline ends. Germline loops: CDR1 MNHEY, CDR2 SVGAGI. The DNA of the CDR3 is TGTGCCAGCAGTTACGGGCAGGCCACTGAAGCTTTCTTT. Protein: CASSYGQATEAFF.

Here the CDR3 DNA reads TGTGCCAGCAGTGAAGCGAGCCGGAGGCAGTACTTC. It is translated as CASSEASRRQYF. V and J are TRBV2 and TRBJ2-7; D unresolved. This CDR3 is built from 12 residues. Trimming cost V 0 bases and J 9 bases, with 9 bases left between them. The V gene's germline CDR1 is SNHLY and CDR2 FYNNEI.

V gene TRBV7-9 combines with J gene TRBJ1-2; 10 nucleotides match TRBD1. CDR1 and CDR2 (germline): SEHNR, FQNEAQ (reference sequence). This CDR3 is built from 13 residues. V lost 4 bases and J lost 8; bases outside the gene matches: 4. The CDR3 here is CASSSGQGSGYTF. DNA of the CDR3: TGTGCCAGCAGCTCGGGACAGGGGAGCGGCTACACCTTC.

This chain connects TRBV11-2 to TRBJ1-2, with D maybe TRBD1 (5 bases). V was cut by 3 bases and J by 7 bases, with 12 bases left in between. Germline loops: CDR1 SGHAT, CDR2 FQNNGV. This CDR3 is built from 13 residues. In DNA, the CDR3 is TGTGCCAGCAGCTTGGGAGGGGCGGGTGGCTACACCTTC. Its protein is CASSLGGAGGYTF.

The CDR3, as DNA: TGTGCCAGCAGCCCTTGGGATAGCGGGAGGTTCCACGAGCAGTACTTC. Translated: CASSPWDSGRFHEQYF. The chain uses TRBV7-2 and TRBJ2-7; TRBD2 aligns across 10 bases. The CDR3 spans 16 residues. Germline-derived CDR1 and CDR2 are SGHTA and FQGNSA. V was pared by 5 bases and J by 5 bases, with 12 bases of the junction left unmatched.

J is TRBJ2-1 and V is TRBV2; 11 bases align to TRBD1. Germline values: CDR1 SNHLY, CDR2 FYNNEI. The CDR3 consists of 15 residues. The V segment lost 4 bases and the J segment 6 bases; nucleotides outside the gene matches: 5. The chain's CDR3 is CASSGGQGAINEQFF. In DNA, the CDR3 is TGTGCCAGCAGTGGTGGACAGGGGGCTATCAATGAGCAGTTCTTC.

In this sample, this clone turned up once. This chain joins TRBV30 and TRBJ1-1; possibly TRBD1 for D (5 bases). Between the trimmed V and J ends, which lost 4 bases and 5 bases, there was a span of 14 bases. The CDR3 is 13 amino acids. Germline V gene data show CDR1 as GTSNPN and CDR2 as SVGIG (reference sequence). The CDR3 DNA reads as TGTGCCTGGATCATGGGGGTAAGGACTGAAGCTTTCTTT. This encodes CAWIMGVRTEAFF. The full variable domain, in which reference TRBV30 and TRBJ1-1 provide the parts outside the CDR3, is SQTIHQWPATLVQPVGSPLSLECTVEGTSNPNLYWYRQAAGRGLQLLFYSVGIGQISSEVPQNLSASRPQDRQFILSSKKLLLSDSGFYLCAWIMGVRTEAFFGQGTRLTVV.

In this sample, this clone turned up once. V is TRBV27 and J is TRBJ2-7; no clear D gene. Germline V gene data show CDR1 as MNHEY and CDR2 as SMNVEV (reference sequence). V lost 7 bases, J lost 0 bases, and 10 bases lay in between. This CDR3 has 13 residues. CDR3 in amino acids: CASKGTDSYEQYF. Here the CDR3 DNA reads TGTGCCAGCAAGGGAACAGACTCCTACGAGCAGTACTTC.

The chain combines TRBV10-1 with TRBJ2-1, with TRBD2 matching 8 bases. The CDR3 totals 16 residues. CDR1 and CDR2 (germline): WNHNN, SYGVQD (reference sequence). Trimming cost V 1 base and J 5 bases; bases outside gene matches: 7. CDR3 sequence reads: CASSELGSGRNNEQFF. The CDR3 nucleotides are TGCGCCAGCAGTGAGTTAGGGAGCGGGAGAAACAATGAGCAGTTCTTC.

The V call is TRBV11-1, the J call TRBJ1-2, with D perhaps TRBD1 (6 bases). Trimming removed 6 bases from V and 7 bases from J, with 21 bases in between. Per the germline V gene, CDR1 is SGHAT and CDR2 is FQDESV (reference sequence). The CDR3 runs 15 residues. In DNA, the CDR3 is TGTGCCAGCAGGGAAGGGGGGCCCGTTTTTGGTGGCTACACCTTC. Amino acids: CASREGGPVFGGYTF.

CDR3 nucleotide sequence: TGTGCCAGTAGTTGGACACCTTCTGGGGCCAACGTCCTGACTTTC. Its protein product is CASSWTPSGANVLTF. The rearrangement joins TRBV19 to TRBJ2-6, with D maybe TRBD1 (5 bases). The V gene's germline CDR1 is LNHDA and CDR2 SQIVND (reference sequence). CDR3 length equals 15 residues. V lost 5 bases, J lost 1 base, and 9 bases lay in between.

The chain combines TRBV1 with TRBJ1-5. TRBV1 is reported as a pseudogene. The CDR3 spans 13 residues. The CDR3 reads CTSSLLSNQPQHF. The CDR3 DNA reads TGCACCAGCAGCCTCCTCAGCAATCAGCCCCAGCATTTT.